A single sample is the source of the 32 T cell receptor beta chains below, sequenced in a study of CD8+ T cells in alopecia areata. After isolation, RNA underwent reverse transcription to generate cDNA as the sequencing template. Profiled with immunoSEQ multiplex PCR; TCRdb holds only in-frame clones, not every one. This sample has 150,000 to 200,000 clones; about 54% occur once, and the top ten carry approximately 16%. The treatment here: oral pan-JAK inhibitor, 5-10 mg twice daily. The sequences come from CD4+ T cells sorted from blood, collected at roughly week 58, from a patient treated with tofacitinib. These receptors originate from a human donor with alopecia areata.

The chain joins TRBV5-1 to TRBJ2-3; 7 bases align to TRBD1. The CDR3 consists of 14 residues. Germline V lookup: CDR1 SGHRS, CDR2 YFSETQ. J lost 8 bases, V lost 0 bases, and 6 bases had no gene match. The CDR3 nucleotides read TGCGCCAGCAGCTTGGAATCAGGACAGGCTACGCAGTATTTT. It is translated as CASSLESGQATQYF.

This chain uses TRBV15 with TRBJ1-1, with D unclear. Germline-derived CDR1 and CDR2 are LNHNV and YYDKDF (reference sequence). The V end lost 0 bases, the J end lost 4 bases, and 21 bases lay between the germline ends. There are 18 residues in the CDR3. CDR3 region: CATSRDWDRRRVGTEAFF. The CDR3 coding sequence is TGTGCCACCAGCAGAGATTGGGATCGTAGAAGGGTTGGCACTGAAGCTTTCTTT.

V and J are TRBV6-1 and TRBJ1-6, with D tentatively TRBD1 (6 bases). Germline V gene data show CDR1 as MNHNS and CDR2 as SASEGT. With 6 bases removed from V and 3 bases from J, the gap between germline ends came to 12 bases. The CDR3 sequence is 15 residues long. The CDR3 spells CASRAPDSYNSPLHF. As DNA, the CDR3 is TGTGCCAGCAGAGCACCGGACAGCTATAATTCACCCCTCCACTTT.

This chain joins TRBV30 and TRBJ2-1; the D is unclear. Trimming took 8 bases from V and 10 from J, leaving 18 bases between them. The V gene's germline CDR1 is GTSNPN and CDR2 SVGIG (reference sequence). The CDR3 runs to 12 residues. The CDR3 protein is CAHKGLRREQFF. CDR3 coding DNA: TGTGCCCATAAGGGTCTCCGCAGGGAGCAGTTCTTC.

The chain combines TRBV6-5 with TRBJ2-7; the match to TRBD1 covers 9 bases. V lost 6 bases to trimming and J lost 2 bases; unmatched junction nucleotides: 2. CDR1 and CDR2 (germline): MNHEY, SVGAGI. The CDR3 loop spans 13 amino acids. The CDR3 DNA is TGTGCCAGCAGCCGGACAGGGGCCTACGAGCAGTACTTC. Translated, it gives CASSRTGAYEQYF.

This chain joins TRBV11-2 and TRBJ1-5, with no clear D. The V end was cut by 3 bases, the J end by 5 bases, with 8 bases between. The CDR3 contains 13 residues. Germline V gene sequence: CDR1 SGHAT, CDR2 FQNNGV. CDR3 amino acids: CASSFGPYQPQHF. CDR3 bases: TGTGCCAGCAGCTTTGGCCCTTATCAGCCCCAGCATTTT.

The gene calls are TRBV29-1 and TRBJ1-1; no firm D call. The CDR3 spans 12 residues. V lost 5 bases and J lost 2, with 9 bases in between. Germline V gene lookup returns CDR1 SQVTM and CDR2 ANQGSEA. The CDR3 region has the DNA TGCAGCGTTCGGTGGCAAAACACTGAAGCTTTCTTT. Translation: CSVRWQNTEAFF.

The J gene is TRBJ1-1, the V gene TRBV5-6; D is perhaps TRBD1 (5 bases). V was shortened by 0 bases and J by 6 bases, with 9 bases between the two germline ends. The germline CDR1 and CDR2 sequences are SGHDT and YYEEEE. This CDR3 region has 13 residues. The CDR3: CASSLARDSEAFF. CDR3 coding DNA: TGTGCCAGCAGCTTGGCGCGGGACTCTGAAGCTTTCTTT.

J is TRBJ2-5 and V is TRBV15; TRBD2 is a possible D gene (6 bases). The ends were cut back, 11 bases at V and 5 bases at J, with 9 bases in the middle. CDR1 is LNHNV, CDR2 YYDKDF, per germline (reference sequence). CDR3 length: 10 residues. CDR3 protein: CAAGLETQYF. The DNA for the CDR3 is TGTGCCGCGGGGTTGGAGACCCAGTACTTC. The variable domain in full, with the rest retrieved from reference TRBV15 and TRBJ2-5, is DAMVIQNPRYQVTQFGKPVTLSCSQTLNHNVMYWYQQKSSQAPKLLFHYYDKDFNNEADTPDNFQSRRPNTSFCFLDIRSPGLGDTAMYLCAAGLETQYFGPGTRLLVL.

The chain combines TRBV9 with TRBJ1-1, with TRBD1 matching 10 bases. Germline-derived CDR1 and CDR2 are SGDLS and YYNGEE. The CDR3 is 15 residues long. Germline trimming cut 3 bases from V and 5 bases from J; bases unmatched to any gene: 7. CDR3 coding DNA: TGTGCCAGCAGCGCATCCCGGACAGGGGGGACTGAAGCTTTCTTT. This gives the protein CASSASRTGGTEAFF.

The chain links TRBV5-6 to TRBJ1-6; D might be TRBD1 (5 bases). V lost 0 bases and J 0 bases, leaving 7 bases between the germline ends. Per the germline V gene, CDR1 is SGHDT and CDR2 is YYEEEE. The length of the CDR3 is 16 residues. The CDR3 nucleotides read TGTGCCAGCAGCTTGGCAGGGAGCTCCTATAATTCACCCCTCCACTTT. This translates into CASSLAGSSYNSPLHF. Filled out from reference TRBV5-6 and TRBJ1-6, the complete variable domain reads DAGVTQSPTHLIKTRGQQVTLRCSPKSGHDTVSWYQQALGQGPQFIFQYYEEEERQRGNFPDRFSGHQFPNYSSELNVNALLLGDSALYLCASSLAGSSYNSPLHFGNGTRLTVT.

V is TRBV20-1 and J is TRBJ1-4; D not resolved. Germline V gene sequence: CDR1 DFQATT, CDR2 SNEGSKA (reference sequence). Trimming removed 6 bases at V and 7 bases at J, with 9 bases between. This CDR3 spans 11 amino acids. CDR3 bases: TGCAGTGCACCTATAGGTGAAAAACTGTTTTTT. Encoded protein: CSAPIGEKLFF.

This clone has only one observation. J is TRBJ2-2 and V is TRBV7-9; D is undetermined. Germline V gene data show CDR1 as SEHNR and CDR2 as FQNEAQ (reference sequence). The V end was cut by 3 bases, the J end by 2 bases, with 16 bases between. The CDR3 consists of 17 residues. This CDR3 is CASSFPPRLTNTGELFF. The CDR3 nucleotides are TGTGCCAGCAGCTTTCCCCCTAGACTCACCAACACCGGGGAGCTGTTTTTT.

This chain uses TRBV27 with TRBJ2-6; 7 positions match TRBD1. The CDR3 totals 18 residues. Trimming took 0 bases from V and 4 from J; bases not matched to a gene: 9. Per germline, CDR1 MNHEY and CDR2 SMNVEV (reference sequence). In nucleotides, the CDR3 is TGTGCCAGCAGTTTATCGACAGGGCTTGGGGGAGGGGCCAACGTCCTGACTTTC. Amino acid sequence: CASSLSTGLGGGANVLTF.

J is TRBJ2-5 and V is TRBV5-4; weak D call: TRBD1 (7 bases). CDR1 and CDR2 (germline): SGHNT, YYREEE (reference sequence). The V gene lost 3 bases and the J gene lost 4 bases, with 16 bases spanning the gap. The CDR3 is 15 residues long. The CDR3 sequence: CASSWRGRGLETQYF. Here the CDR3 DNA reads TGTGCCAGCAGCTGGAGGGGGCGCGGGTTAGAGACCCAGTACTTC.

The chain is built from TRBV7-8 and TRBJ2-1; maybe TRBD2 (5 bases). This CDR3 comprises 16 residues. V was clipped by 0 bases and J by 7 bases, with 16 bases between them. Germline V gene lookup returns CDR1 SGHVS and CDR2 FQNEAQ. The CDR3 loop reads CASSLAHGILGNEQFF. The CDR3 nucleotides read TGTGCCAGCAGCTTAGCGCACGGGATCTTAGGGAATGAGCAGTTCTTC.

On this clone: Different DNA sequences within this sample yield the same CDR3. The chain uses TRBV11-2 and TRBJ1-5; 9 positions agree with TRBD1. The CDR3 totals 15 residues. Germline CDR1 reads SGHAT; CDR2 reads FQNNGV. The junction had 3 bases not matched to a gene; V was cut back by 3 bases and J by 3 bases. The CDR3 loop reads CASSLGQGSNQPQHF. The CDR3 DNA follows: TGTGCCAGCAGCTTGGGACAGGGCTCCAATCAGCCCCAGCATTTT.

This clone was detected a few times. The junction does not match germline at one end; this may be a read error. The CDR3 is CASSLTVGQETQYF. The CDR3 region has the DNA TGTGCCAGCAGCCTGACTGTGGGACAAGAGACCCAGTACTTC. The chain links TRBV4-1 to TRBJ2-5, with unresolved D. CDR1 MGHRA and CDR2 YSYEKL come from the germline V gene. This CDR3 is 14 amino acids long.

The V call is TRBV7-2, the J call TRBJ2-3, with D unresolved. V dropped 2 bases and J dropped 2 bases, with 8 bases sitting between them. The CDR3 totals 14 residues. Germline CDR1 and CDR2: SGHTA and FQGNSA. CDR3: CASSLNYNTDTQYF. For the CDR3, the DNA is TGTGCCAGCAGCTTAAACTACAACACAGATACGCAGTATTTT.

V is TRBV18 and J is TRBJ1-6; possible D gene TRBD1, 5 bases. This CDR3 is built from 12 residues. V shed 5 bases and J shed 11 bases, with 10 bases lying between them. CDR1 is KGHSH, CDR2 LQKENI, per germline. In nucleotides, the CDR3 is TGTGCCAGCTCATCGGACACTCCACCCCTCCACTTT. As protein: CASSSDTPPLHF.

The CDR3 region has the DNA TGTGCCACCAGCAGTGCTCAGGGGGGGAATTACAATGAGCAGTTCTTC. Translating it yields CATSSAQGGNYNEQFF. The genes are TRBV15 and TRBJ2-1, with D perhaps assigned TRBD1 or TRBD2 (7 bases each). The germline gives CDR1 LNHNV, CDR2 YYDKDF (reference sequence). The CDR3 is 16 residues long. V was trimmed by 3 bases and J by 4 bases, leaving 16 bases between them.

V usage is TRBV2 and J usage is TRBJ1-1, with D perhaps matching TRBD1 (6 bases). This CDR3 has 12 amino acids. V lost 2 bases, J lost 8 bases, and 9 bases lay in between. Germline values: CDR1 SNHLY, CDR2 FYNNEI. CDR3 loop: CASSEWTAEAFF. CDR3 DNA sequence: TGTGCCAGCAGTGAATGGACAGCAGAAGCTTTCTTT.

The chain uses TRBV6-5 and TRBJ1-1; 7 bases fit TRBD1. Germline trimming cut 5 bases from V and 6 bases from J; bases unmatched to any gene: 9. CDR1 MNHEY and CDR2 SVGAGI come from the germline V gene. This CDR3 has 14 residues. The CDR3 bases are TGTGCCAGCAGTCCACCCAGGGGGAGGTCTGAAGCTTTCTTT. This gives the protein CASSPPRGRSEAFF.

The gene calls are TRBV7-6 and TRBJ2-5; possibly TRBD1 or TRBD2 for D (5 bases each). Germline CDR1 reads SGHVS; CDR2 reads FNYEAQ. V was clipped by 6 bases and J by 1 base, with 12 bases between them. This CDR3 has 14 amino acids. DNA of the CDR3: TGTGCCAGCAGTAGGGGAGACCTCCAAGAGACCCAGTACTTC. Translated: CASSRGDLQETQYF.

V gene TRBV30 combines with J gene TRBJ1-2; D possibly corresponds to TRBD1 (6 bases). This CDR3 is 13 amino acids long. Germline-derived CDR1 and CDR2 are GTSNPN and SVGIG (reference sequence). V lost 0 bases to trimming and J lost 6 bases, with 11 bases between them. CDR3 sequence: CAWSVGPGDGYTF. The CDR3 DNA follows: TGTGCCTGGAGTGTAGGACCAGGGGATGGCTACACCTTC.

V and J are TRBV29-1 and TRBJ2-7, with TRBD2 as a possible D gene (6 bases). V was trimmed by 3 bases and J by 6 bases, leaving 18 bases between them. This CDR3 region has 14 residues. The V gene's germline CDR1 is SQVTM and CDR2 ANQGSEA. In DNA form, the CDR3 reads TGCAGCGTTGAGAGGGCCGTGGGGGGAGGCGAGCAGTACTTC. Its translation: CSVERAVGGGEQYF.

This clone has just a few counts. The chain uses TRBV18 and TRBJ1-1; D perhaps matches TRBD1 (6 bases). Per germline, CDR1 KGHSH and CDR2 LQKENI. CDR3 size: 16 residues. V dropped 0 bases and J dropped 0 bases, with 11 bases sitting between them. The CDR3 loop reads CASSPPDRSMNTEAFF. The CDR3 coding sequence is TGTGCCAGCTCACCACCGGACAGATCCATGAACACTGAAGCTTTCTTT.

The V and J genes are TRBV30 and TRBJ1-2, with D unclear. This CDR3 has 12 amino acids. V was clipped by 3 bases and J by 2 bases, with 7 bases between them. Germline CDR1 GTSNPN, CDR2 SVGIG (reference sequence). CDR3 coding DNA: TGTGCCTGGAGCCAGAGGAACTATGGCTACACCTTC. Translating gives CAWSQRNYGYTF.

Only a few counts were recorded for this clone. This chain uses TRBV6-5 with TRBJ2-5; D is possibly TRBD1 (5 bases). The CDR3 totals 15 residues. Trimming removed 2 bases at V and 1 base at J, with 11 bases between. Germline V gives CDR1 MNHEY, CDR2 SVGAGI. CDR3 nucleotides: TGTGCCAGCAGTTACGCAGGGTTACTCCAAGAGACCCAGTACTTC. Protein: CASSYAGLLQETQYF.

In the case of this clone: This CDR3 fails to terminate in the conserved phenylalanine or tryptophan, so it likely reflects a read error. The limits of the CDR3 on the DNA are not certain, so only TCRdb's listed CDR3 is given. The chain carries TRBV5-6 and TRBJ2-3. The germline gives CDR1 SGHDT, CDR2 YYEEEE. The CDR3 numbers 9 amino acids, ends counted. This chain's CDR3 is CASSLVPCP.

The gene calls are TRBV6-5 and TRBJ1-1, with 7 positions matching TRBD1. Germline lookup yields CDR1 MNHEY and CDR2 SVGAGI. The V segment lost 2 bases and the J segment 4 bases; nucleotides outside the gene matches: 1. CDR3 size: 13 residues. The CDR3 DNA follows: TGTGCCAGCAGTTACGACAGGGCCACTGAAGCTTTCTTT. As protein: CASSYDRATEAFF.

The rearrangement joins TRBV4-2 to TRBJ1-2; no clear D. The germline gives CDR1 LGHNA, CDR2 YNFKEQ. The CDR3 runs 16 residues. Trimming pared 0 bases from V and 0 bases from J, leaving 11 bases between. Here the CDR3 reads CASSQESGRANYGYTF. The CDR3 bases are TGTGCCAGCAGCCAAGAGTCCGGTCGAGCTAACTATGGCTACACCTTC.